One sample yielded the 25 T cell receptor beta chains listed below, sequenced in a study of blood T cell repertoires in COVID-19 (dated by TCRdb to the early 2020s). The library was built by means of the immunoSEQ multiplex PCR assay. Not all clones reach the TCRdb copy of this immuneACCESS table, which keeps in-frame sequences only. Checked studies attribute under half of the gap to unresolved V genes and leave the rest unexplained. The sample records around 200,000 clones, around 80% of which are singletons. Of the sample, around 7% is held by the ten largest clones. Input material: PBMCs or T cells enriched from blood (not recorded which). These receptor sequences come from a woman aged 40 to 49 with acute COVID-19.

The CDR3 sequence is CASSPGGEQFF. Here the CDR3 DNA reads TGTGCCAGTAGCCCCGGGGGTGAGCAGTTCTTC. The rearrangement links TRBV19 to TRBJ2-1; perhaps TRBD2 as D (6 bases). V lost 6 bases to trimming and J lost 9 bases, with 9 bases between them. CDR1 is LNHDA and CDR2 is SQIVND in the germline V gene (reference sequence). This CDR3 has 11 residues.

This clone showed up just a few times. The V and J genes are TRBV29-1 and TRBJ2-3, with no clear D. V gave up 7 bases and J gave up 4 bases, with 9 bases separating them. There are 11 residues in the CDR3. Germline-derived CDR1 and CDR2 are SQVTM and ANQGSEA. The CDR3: CSGRHADTQYF. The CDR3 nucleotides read TGCAGCGGCCGACATGCAGATACGCAGTATTTT.

CDR3: CASMDRVSGELFF. The DNA of the CDR3 is TGCGCCAGCATGGACAGGGTATCCGGGGAGCTGTTTTTT. This chain connects TRBV10-1 to TRBJ2-2; 8 bases align to TRBD1. The ends lost 7 bases at V and 6 bases at J; junction bases unmatched: 4. Per germline, CDR1 WNHNN and CDR2 SYGVQD (reference sequence). The CDR3 runs to 13 residues.

CDR3 sequence reads: CASSRGQGSPGSYGYTF. The DNA for the CDR3 is TGTGCCAGCAGTCGGGGGCAGGGGAGCCCGGGTTCGTATGGCTACACCTTC. V is TRBV6-6 and J is TRBJ1-2; possibly TRBD1 for D (6 bases). The length of the CDR3 is 17 residues. V was cut by 5 bases and J by 5 bases, with 24 bases left in between. Germline V gene sequence: CDR1 MNHNY, CDR2 SVGAGI (reference sequence).

The CDR3 region is CASSEIRGETQYF. The CDR3 DNA sequence: TGTGCCAGCAGTGAAATTAGGGGAGAGACCCAGTACTTC. This chain connects TRBV6-1 to TRBJ2-5, with D perhaps TRBD1 (5 bases). Trimming pared 2 bases from V and 4 bases from J, leaving 8 bases between. The CDR3 spans 13 residues. CDR1 and CDR2 (germline): MNHNS, SASEGT.

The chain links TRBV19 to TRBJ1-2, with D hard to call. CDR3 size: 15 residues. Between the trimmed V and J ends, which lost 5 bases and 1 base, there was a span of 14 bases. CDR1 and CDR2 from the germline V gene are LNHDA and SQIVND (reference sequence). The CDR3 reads CASSSRPPINYGYTF. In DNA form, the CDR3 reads TGTGCCAGTAGTTCCAGGCCGCCCATTAACTATGGCTACACCTTC.

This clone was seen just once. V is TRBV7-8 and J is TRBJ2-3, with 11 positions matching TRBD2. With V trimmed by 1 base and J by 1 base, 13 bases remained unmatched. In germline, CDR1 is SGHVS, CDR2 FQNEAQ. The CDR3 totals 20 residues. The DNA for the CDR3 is TGTGCCAGCAGCTTAGGAGGGGGCCCTGGACTAGCGGGCGGCACAGATACGCAGTATTTT. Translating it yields CASSLGGGPGLAGGTDTQYF.

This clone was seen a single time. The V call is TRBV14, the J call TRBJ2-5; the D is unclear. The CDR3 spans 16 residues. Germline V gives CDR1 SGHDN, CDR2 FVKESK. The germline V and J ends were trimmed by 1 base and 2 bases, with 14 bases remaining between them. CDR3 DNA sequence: TGTGCCAGCAGCCAAGGTCAAAGGAGCCGTCAAGAGACCCAGTACTTC. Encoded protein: CASSQGQRSRQETQYF.

Here the CDR3 reads CASSYRLISGTGELFF. Written as DNA, the CDR3 is TGTGCCAGCAGCTACCGCCTCATTTCAGGCACCGGGGAGCTGTTTTTT. The chain uses TRBV3-1 (or the pseudogene TRBV3-2) and TRBJ2-2; D is unclear. V shed 5 bases and J shed 4 bases, with 17 bases lying between them. The CDR3 is 16 residues long. Germline loops: CDR1 LGHDT, CDR2 YNNKEL (reference sequence).

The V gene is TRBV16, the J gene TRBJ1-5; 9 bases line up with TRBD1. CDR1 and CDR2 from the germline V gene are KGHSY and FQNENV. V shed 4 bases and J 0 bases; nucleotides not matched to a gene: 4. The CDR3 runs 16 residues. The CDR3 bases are TGTGCCAGCAGCCCTGGGACAGGGTATAGCAATCAGCCCCAGCATTTT. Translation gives CASSPGTGYSNQPQHF. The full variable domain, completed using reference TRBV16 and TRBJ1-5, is GEEVAQTPKHLVRGEGQKAKLYCAPIKGHSYVFWYQQVLKNEFKFLISFQNENVFDETGMPKERFSAKCLPNSPCSLEIQATKLEDSAVYFCASSPGTGYSNQPQHFGDGTRLSIL.

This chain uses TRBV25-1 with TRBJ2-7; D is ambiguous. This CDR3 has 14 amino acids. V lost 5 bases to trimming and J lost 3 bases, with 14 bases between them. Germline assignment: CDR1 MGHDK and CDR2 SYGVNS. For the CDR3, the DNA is TGTGCCAGCAGTTCCGTCAGCGCGTACTACGAGCAGTACTTC. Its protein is CASSSVSAYYEQYF.

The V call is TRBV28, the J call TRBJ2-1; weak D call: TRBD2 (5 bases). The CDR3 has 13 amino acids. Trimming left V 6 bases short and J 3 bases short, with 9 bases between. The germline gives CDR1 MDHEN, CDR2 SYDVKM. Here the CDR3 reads CASSTGYYNEQFF. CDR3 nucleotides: TGTGCCAGCAGCACGGGGTACTACAATGAGCAGTTCTTC.

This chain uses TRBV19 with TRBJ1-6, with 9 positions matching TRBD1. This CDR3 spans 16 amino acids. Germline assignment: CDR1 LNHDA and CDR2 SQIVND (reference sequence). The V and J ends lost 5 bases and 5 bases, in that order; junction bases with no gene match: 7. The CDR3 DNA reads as TGTGCCAGTAGTGTTGACGGGACAGGGAATAATTCACCCCTCCACTTT. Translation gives CASSVDGTGNNSPLHF.

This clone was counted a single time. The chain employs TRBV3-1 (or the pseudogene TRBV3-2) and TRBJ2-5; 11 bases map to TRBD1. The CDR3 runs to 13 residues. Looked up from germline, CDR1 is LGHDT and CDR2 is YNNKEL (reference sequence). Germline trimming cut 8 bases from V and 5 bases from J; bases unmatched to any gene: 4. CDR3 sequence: CASRDRGWETQYF. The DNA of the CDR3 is TGTGCCAGCCGGGACAGGGGGTGGGAGACCCAGTACTTC.

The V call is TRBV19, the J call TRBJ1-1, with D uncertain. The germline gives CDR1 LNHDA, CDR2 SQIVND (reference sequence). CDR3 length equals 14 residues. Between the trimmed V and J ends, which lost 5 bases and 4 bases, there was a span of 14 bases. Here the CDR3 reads CASSSPGLGTEAFF. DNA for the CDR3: TGTGCCAGTAGTTCTCCGGGTTTGGGCACTGAAGCTTTCTTT.

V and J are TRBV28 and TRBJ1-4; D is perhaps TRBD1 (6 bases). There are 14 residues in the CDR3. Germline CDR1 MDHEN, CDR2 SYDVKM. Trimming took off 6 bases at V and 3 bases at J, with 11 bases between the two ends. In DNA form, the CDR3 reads TGTGCCAGCAGGGTAGGGGGGGCTAATGAAAAACTGTTTTTT. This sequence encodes CASRVGGANEKLFF.

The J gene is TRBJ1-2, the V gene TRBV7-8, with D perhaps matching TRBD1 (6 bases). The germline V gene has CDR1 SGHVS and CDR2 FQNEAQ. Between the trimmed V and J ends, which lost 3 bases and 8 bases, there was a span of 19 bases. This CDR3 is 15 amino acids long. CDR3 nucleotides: TGTGCCAGCAGCTTCTCCGGGGGGGCTGGAGACGGCTACACCTTC. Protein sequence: CASSFSGGAGDGYTF.

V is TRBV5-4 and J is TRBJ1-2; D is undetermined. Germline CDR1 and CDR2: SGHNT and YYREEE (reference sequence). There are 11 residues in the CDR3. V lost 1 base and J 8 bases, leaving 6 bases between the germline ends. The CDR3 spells CASSLPGGYTF. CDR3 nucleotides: TGTGCCAGCAGCTTGCCTGGCGGCTACACCTTC. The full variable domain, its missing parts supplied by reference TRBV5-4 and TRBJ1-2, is ETGVTQSPTHLIKTRGQQVTLRCSSQSGHNTVSWYQQALGQGPQFIFQYYREEENGRGNFPPRFSGLQFPNYSSELNVNALELDDSALYLCASSLPGGYTFGSGTRLTVV.

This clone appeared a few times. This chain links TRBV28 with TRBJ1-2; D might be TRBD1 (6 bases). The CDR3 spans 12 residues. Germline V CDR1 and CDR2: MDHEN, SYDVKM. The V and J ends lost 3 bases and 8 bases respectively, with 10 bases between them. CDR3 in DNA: TGTGCCAGCAGTTTGGCCCAGGGGGGCTACACCTTC. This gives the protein CASSLAQGGYTF.

CDR3 sequence reads: CASSAQGSDLSGTNSPSSYEQYF. Here the CDR3 DNA reads TGTGCCAGCAGCGCCCAGGGCTCGGACCTTAGCGGGACAAACTCTCCTAGCTCCTACGAGCAGTACTTC. The chain couples TRBV9 to TRBJ2-7; TRBD2 aligns across 8 bases. The CDR3 has 23 residues. Germline assignment: CDR1 SGDLS and CDR2 YYNGEE. Trimming took 3 bases from V and 0 from J; bases not matched to a gene: 29.

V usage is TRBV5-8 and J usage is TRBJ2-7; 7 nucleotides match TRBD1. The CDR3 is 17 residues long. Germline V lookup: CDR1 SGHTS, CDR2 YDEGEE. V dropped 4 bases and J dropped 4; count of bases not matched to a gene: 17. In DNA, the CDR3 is TGTGCCAGCAGCCCACAGGGATCGGGACAGTTATTATACGAGCAGTACTTC. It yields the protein CASSPQGSGQLLYEQYF.

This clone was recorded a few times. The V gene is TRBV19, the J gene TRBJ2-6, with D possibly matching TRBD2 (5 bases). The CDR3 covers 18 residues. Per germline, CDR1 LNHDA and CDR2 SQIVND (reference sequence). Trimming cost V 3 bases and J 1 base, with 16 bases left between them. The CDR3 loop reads CASSMTSLGGSGANVLTF. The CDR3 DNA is TGTGCCAGTAGTATGACATCTCTAGGCGGGTCTGGGGCCAACGTCCTGACTTTC.

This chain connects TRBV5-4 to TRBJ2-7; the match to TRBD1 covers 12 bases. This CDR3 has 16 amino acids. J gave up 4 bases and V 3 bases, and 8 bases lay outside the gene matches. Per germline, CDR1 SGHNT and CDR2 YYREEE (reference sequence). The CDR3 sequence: CASSWTGTGGAYEQYF. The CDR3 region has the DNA TGTGCCAGCAGCTGGACCGGGACAGGGGGCGCGTACGAGCAGTACTTC.

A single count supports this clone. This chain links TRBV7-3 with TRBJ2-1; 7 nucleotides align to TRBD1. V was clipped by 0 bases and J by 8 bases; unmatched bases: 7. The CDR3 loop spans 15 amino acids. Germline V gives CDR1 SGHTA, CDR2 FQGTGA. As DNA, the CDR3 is TGTGCCAGCAGCTTAACCGGGACAGAACTCCATGAGCAGTTCTTC. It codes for CASSLTGTELHEQFF.

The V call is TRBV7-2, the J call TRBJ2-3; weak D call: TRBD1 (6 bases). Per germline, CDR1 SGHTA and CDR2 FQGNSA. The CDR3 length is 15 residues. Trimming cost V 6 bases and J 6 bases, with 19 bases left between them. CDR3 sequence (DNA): TGTGCCAGCAGGGAAACAGGGATTCAGAAGGATACGCAGTATTTT. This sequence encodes CASRETGIQKDTQYF.